A single sample is the source of the 2 T cell receptor beta chains below, sequenced in a study of response to subunit inactivated influenza vaccine. Each CDR3 protein is one row after TCRdb ran MiXCR on the RT-PCR reads. The sample has approximately 290,000 distinct CDR3 sequences, 22% seen once. The sequences come from PBMCs from blood, collected less than 22 months after vaccination. The receptors derive from a man aged 45 to 70 who received an inactivated influenza vaccine.

The chain employs TRBV6-2 or TRBV6-3 and TRBJ2-7, with TRBD1 identical over 9 bases. V gave up 6 bases and J gave up 3 bases; unmatched junction bases: 12. The CDR3 sequence is 16 residues long. Germline CDR1 and CDR2: MNHEY and SVGEGT. The DNA of the CDR3 is TGTGCCAGCAGCCGTCCCGGGACAGGGACGTTCTACGAGCAGTACTTC. Amino acids: CASSRPGTGTFYEQYF.

This chain links TRBV7-8 with TRBJ2-1; TRBD2 is a possible D gene (6 bases). V was trimmed by 1 base and J by 6 bases, leaving 16 bases between them. Germline V gives CDR1 SGHVS, CDR2 FQNEAQ. There are 16 residues in the CDR3. CDR3 coding DNA: TGTGCCAGCAGCTTAGGGCCGGAGGGCTCAACCAATGAGCAGTTCTTC. Translating gives CASSLGPEGSTNEQFF.